This T cell receptor (beta chain) emerged from a study of blood T cells in healthy people across ages. Details on this clonotype: Its antigen remains unidentified. A read error is possible here, since a much larger clone lies one base away.

The study, taken as a whole, reports: TCR beta diversity per million T cells fell roughly linearly with age. The study found more naive CD4+ cells and higher diversity in long-lived than aged donors. Any conclusive comparison of naive versus antigen-experienced cells was prevented by using unsorted PBMCs.

The CDR3 contains 10 residues. V was shortened by 4 bases and J by 8 bases, with 8 bases between the two germline ends. The germline CDR1 and CDR2 sequences are SQVTM and ANQGSEA. A sample-barcoded 5' primer and a J-beta primer mix were used in a second PCR of about 6 to 11 cycles. TCRdb reanalysed the 5' RACE reads using MiXCR and keeps one entry per CDR3 protein. Seen here are hundreds of thousands of distinct CDR3 sequences, about 40% observed once, and the top ten hold approximately 22%. Extracted total RNA amounted to at least 6 micrograms for each sample. The clonotype originates from a woman between 55 and 75 years old in good health. The rearrangement joins TRBV29-1 to TRBJ1-2, with D unclear. The sample consisted of blood. The CDR3 coding sequence is TGCAGCGTTGGGGATGAGGGCTACACCTTC. Its protein product is CSVGDEGYTF. The full variable domain, in which reference TRBV29-1 and TRBJ1-2 provide the parts outside the CDR3, is SAVISQKPSRDICQRGTSLTIQCQVDSQVTMMFWYRQQPGQSLTLIATANQGSEATYESGFVIDKFPISRPNLTFSTLTVSNMSPEDSSIYLCSVGDEGYTFGSGTRLTVV.